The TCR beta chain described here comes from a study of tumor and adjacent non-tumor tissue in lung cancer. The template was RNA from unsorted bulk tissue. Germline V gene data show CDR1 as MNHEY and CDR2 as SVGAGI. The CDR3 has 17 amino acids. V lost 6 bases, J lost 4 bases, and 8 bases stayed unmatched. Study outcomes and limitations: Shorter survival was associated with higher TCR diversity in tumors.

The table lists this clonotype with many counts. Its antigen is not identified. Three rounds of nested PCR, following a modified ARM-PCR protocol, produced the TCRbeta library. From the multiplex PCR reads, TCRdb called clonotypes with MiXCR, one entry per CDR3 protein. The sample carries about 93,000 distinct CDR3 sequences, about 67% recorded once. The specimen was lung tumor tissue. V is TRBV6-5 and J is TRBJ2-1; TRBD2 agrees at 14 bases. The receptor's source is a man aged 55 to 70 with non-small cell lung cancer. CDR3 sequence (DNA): TGTGCCAGCAGCCGGACTAGCGGGGGGAGTAAGTACAATGAGCAGTTCTTC. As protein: CASSRTSGGSKYNEQFF.